This T cell receptor beta chain was identified during a study of blood T cell repertoires in COVID-19. Germline V CDR1 and CDR2: SGDLS, YYNGEE. The CDR3 runs 14 residues. V was clipped by 3 bases and J by 0 bases, with 8 bases between them. The protocol was immunoSEQ multiplex PCR, while the TCRdb copy is restricted to in-frame clones and leaves out a portion. This table holds roughly 140,000 clones, around 82% found once. V usage is TRBV9 and J usage is TRBJ2-3; D unclear. The clonotype comes from a human donor in a cohort sampled during active COVID-19. Material for sequencing was peripheral blood. The CDR3 loop reads CASSASASTDTQYF. For the CDR3, the DNA is TGTGCCAGCAGCGCTAGTGCTAGCACAGATACGCAGTATTTT.